These 24 T cell receptor beta chains share one sample of origin, sequenced in a study of Ad26.COV2.S vaccination and SARS-CoV-2 variants. Some clones are missing from TCRdb's copy, which holds only in-frame ones; the method was immunoSEQ multiplex PCR. The sample holds fewer than 500,000 clones; over 75% are singletons and the top ten take 10% to 15%. Indicated treatment: 15 to 20 received Ad26.COV2.S at low or high dose, single or two shots; roughly five received placebo; per-sample allocation not given. Sampling took place 63 days after the first vaccine or placebo injection. Material: peripheral blood, obtained in a trial of Ad26.COV2.S vaccine versus placebo. All receptors come from a person aged 18 to 59 who received the Ad26.COV2.S COVID-19 vaccine or a placebo.

This clone appeared a single time. The chain recombines TRBV2 with TRBJ2-7; 8 bases match TRBD2. Germline CDR1 is SNHLY and CDR2 is FYNNEI. V shed 7 bases, J shed 2 bases, and the junction held 10 bases outside the gene matches. There are 15 residues in the CDR3. In DNA, the CDR3 is TGTGCCAGCAATCTACTAGCGGCTAGTCCCTACGAGCAGTACTTC. Encoded protein: CASNLLAASPYEQYF.

This chain connects TRBV2 to TRBJ1-4, with TRBD1 matching 11 bases. Germline loops: CDR1 SNHLY, CDR2 FYNNEI. The CDR3 runs 14 residues. After removal of 5 bases from V and 6 bases from J, the junction contained 2 bases not matched to a gene. The CDR3 DNA sequence: TGTGCCAGCAGTCCGGGACAGGGGGATGAAAAACTGTTTTTT. Translating gives CASSPGQGDEKLFF.

Turning to this clone: The same CDR3 is also encoded by other DNA sequences in this sample. The V gene is TRBV27, the J gene TRBJ2-7; 8 positions agree with TRBD1. Germline CDR1 and CDR2: MNHEY and SMNVEV (reference sequence). This CDR3 spans 13 amino acids. The V gene end was trimmed by 8 bases and the J gene end by 1 base; junction bases not matched to a gene: 4. The CDR3, as DNA: TGTGCCAGCCGTAGGACAGGGTCCTACGAGCAGTACTTC. Residues: CASRRTGSYEQYF.

This rearrangement joins TRBV4-3 to TRBJ2-3, with 7 bases aligning to TRBD1. Germline CDR1 LGHNA, CDR2 YSLEER. The length of the CDR3 is 17 residues. The V gene end was trimmed by 2 bases and the J gene end by 1 base; junction bases not matched to a gene: 9. This chain's CDR3 is CASSQYYRGTGTDTQYF. CDR3 DNA: TGCGCCAGCAGCCAATATTACAGGGGAACGGGCACAGATACGCAGTATTTT.

The rearrangement links TRBV7-8 to TRBJ2-7; D possibly corresponds to TRBD1 (6 bases). The CDR3 has 13 residues. Between the trimmed V and J ends, which lost 2 bases and 5 bases, there was a span of 10 bases. The germline gives CDR1 SGHVS, CDR2 FQNEAQ. In nucleotides, the CDR3 is TGTGCCAGCAGCTTAAGCAGGGGAAACGAGCAGTACTTC. Translated, it gives CASSLSRGNEQYF.

This clone was seen more than once but under ten times. The V and J genes are TRBV25-1 and TRBJ1-1, with D hard to call. Trimming stripped 9 bases from V and 9 bases from J, with 14 bases between. The germline V gene has CDR1 MGHDK and CDR2 SYGVNS. The CDR3 consists of 11 residues. CDR3 sequence: CASQEGRKAFF. CDR3 nucleotides: TGTGCCAGTCAAGAGGGTAGAAAAGCTTTCTTT.

The J gene is TRBJ2-7, the V gene TRBV27; 7 bases map to TRBD1. Germline CDR1 is MNHEY and CDR2 is SMNVEV (reference sequence). The V and J ends lost 2 bases and 5 bases, in that order; junction bases with no gene match: 6. The CDR3 runs to 14 residues. This chain's CDR3 is CASSLAGGRNEQYF. The CDR3, as DNA: TGTGCCAGCAGTTTAGCAGGGGGTAGGAACGAGCAGTACTTC.

This chain uses TRBV7-8 with TRBJ2-5; 9 nucleotides align to TRBD1. Germline values: CDR1 SGHVS, CDR2 FQNEAQ. This CDR3 contains 16 residues. The V and J ends lost 1 base and 7 bases, in that order; junction bases with no gene match: 10. CDR3 in DNA: TGTGCCAGCAGCTTAGACCGACAGGGGGACAGGGTGACCCAGTACTTC. Amino acid sequence: CASSLDRQGDRVTQYF.

This chain uses TRBV5-5 with TRBJ2-3; tentative D call: TRBD2 (6 bases). The CDR3 is 16 residues long. Trimming shortened V by 1 base and J by 4 bases, and 16 bases separated the two germline ends. Germline V gene data show CDR1 as SGHKS and CDR2 as YYEKEE (reference sequence). CDR3 protein: CASSLLGVAESDTQYF. CDR3 in DNA: TGTGCCAGCAGCTTGCTTGGGGTAGCGGAGTCAGATACGCAGTATTTT.

V is TRBV6-5 and J is TRBJ1-3; 7 positions agree with TRBD1. With 2 bases clipped from V and 10 bases from J, the junction kept 8 bases outside the gene matches. The CDR3 extends over 14 amino acids. Per the germline V gene, CDR1 is MNHEY and CDR2 is SVGAGI. The CDR3 loop reads CASSYQTGIGTIYF. The CDR3 DNA sequence: TGTGCCAGCAGTTACCAGACAGGGATTGGTACCATATATTTT.

The chain couples TRBV28 to TRBJ2-7; the D gene is possibly TRBD1 (6 bases). The CDR3 contains 15 residues. V lost 5 bases and J lost 4, with 18 bases in between. The germline V gene has CDR1 MDHEN and CDR2 SYDVKM. Written as DNA, the CDR3 is TGTGCCAGCAGTGCCTCCGCGACAGGCTTATACGAGCAGTACTTC. Protein product: CASSASATGLYEQYF.

The chain links TRBV27 to TRBJ1-6, with D unresolved. CDR1 MNHEY and CDR2 SMNVEV come from the germline V gene (reference sequence). The V end was cut by 7 bases, the J end by 5 bases, with 15 bases between. The length of the CDR3 is 15 residues. The CDR3 reads CASNLRAPDNSPLHF. The CDR3 nucleotides are TGTGCCAGCAACTTGAGGGCTCCGGATAATTCACCCCTCCACTTT.

This clone was picked up a small number of times. The chain uses TRBV6-6 and TRBJ1-5, with D maybe TRBD1 (5 bases). The germline V and J ends were trimmed by 3 bases and 0 bases, with 9 bases remaining between them. This CDR3 contains 15 residues. Germline V gives CDR1 MNHNY, CDR2 SVGAGI (reference sequence). For the CDR3, the DNA is TGTGCCAGCAGTTATACAGGAATTAGCAATCAGCCCCAGCATTTT. Amino acids: CASSYTGISNQPQHF.

The chain recombines TRBV4-3 with TRBJ2-3; D is ambiguous. The V end was cut by 1 base, the J end by 0 bases, with 8 bases between. Germline values: CDR1 LGHNA, CDR2 YSLEER. This CDR3 has 15 amino acids. The CDR3 is CASSQGARSTDTQYF. The CDR3 DNA reads as TGCGCCAGCAGCCAAGGGGCACGGAGCACAGATACGCAGTATTTT.

The chain joins TRBV6-2 or TRBV6-3 to TRBJ1-2; TRBD1 agrees at 7 bases. Germline CDR1 MNHEY, CDR2 SVGEGT. CDR3 length: 14 residues. J was trimmed by 5 bases and V by 4 bases; bases with no gene match: 7. CDR3 residues: CASSSGQRHYGYTF. The DNA of the CDR3 is TGTGCCAGCAGTTCGGGACAGAGGCATTATGGCTACACCTTC.

J is TRBJ2-1 and V is TRBV18; D uncertain. V gave up 0 bases and J gave up 8 bases, with 11 bases separating them. The germline CDR1 and CDR2 sequences are KGHSH and LQKENI. This CDR3 has 14 residues. The CDR3 here is CASSPPFPVDEQFF. The CDR3 DNA reads TGTGCCAGCTCACCACCTTTTCCCGTCGATGAGCAGTTCTTC.

The chain uses TRBV25-1 and TRBJ2-6; the D is unclear. Looked up from germline, CDR1 is MGHDK and CDR2 is SYGVNS. This CDR3 region has 15 residues. V was trimmed by 4 bases and J by 0 bases, leaving 7 bases between them. CDR3 sequence (DNA): TGTGCCAGCAGTGTATGGGACTCTGGGGCCAACGTCCTGACTTTC. It yields the protein CASSVWDSGANVLTF.

This sequence joins TRBV7-9 and TRBJ2-7; TRBD2 matches at 8 bases. Germline V gene data show CDR1 as SEHNR and CDR2 as FQNEAQ (reference sequence). Trimming at V came to 8 bases and at J to 6 bases, leaving 9 bases not matched to a gene. This CDR3 spans 13 amino acids. Written as DNA, the CDR3 is TGTGCCAGCGCCTCGCCGGGGGGGTTCGAGCAGTACTTC. Its translation: CASASPGGFEQYF.

The CDR3 DNA sequence: TGTGCCAGCAGTTACCCTCCGGGACAGGGAGACTCACCCCTCCACTTT. This codes for CASSYPPGQGDSPLHF. The chain recombines TRBV6-5 with TRBJ1-6; 9 bases are shared with TRBD1. The CDR3 has 16 amino acids. Per germline, CDR1 MNHEY and CDR2 SVGAGI. J lost 10 bases, V lost 2 bases, and 9 bases had no gene match.

This chain joins TRBV12-3 or TRBV12-4 and TRBJ1-1; no definite D call. CDR3 length equals 13 residues. Trimming removed 1 base from V and 4 bases from J, with 7 bases in between. CDR3 residues: CASSLGRTTEAFF. DNA for the CDR3: TGTGCCAGCAGTTTAGGGAGGACCACTGAAGCTTTCTTT.

The chain combines TRBV28 with TRBJ2-7, with D tentatively TRBD1 (5 bases). The V end lost 2 bases, the J end lost 1 base, and 9 bases lay between the germline ends. CDR3 length: 14 amino acids. Germline CDR1 MDHEN, CDR2 SYDVKM. Here the CDR3 DNA reads TGTGCCAGCAGTTTAACAGGTTTATCCTACGAGCAGTACTTC. This sequence encodes CASSLTGLSYEQYF.

J is TRBJ1-1 and V is TRBV12-3 or TRBV12-4, with TRBD1 matching over 9 bases. V was pared by 2 bases and J by 14 bases, with 3 bases of the junction left unmatched. The CDR3 has 11 residues. CDR3 bases: TGTGCCAGCAGTTTACGACAGGGGGTATTCTTT. This codes for CASSLRQGVFF.

Regarding this clone: Other nucleotide sequences in the sample specify the same CDR3. This chain joins TRBV12-3 or TRBV12-4 and TRBJ1-5, with D possibly being TRBD1 (6 bases). The V and J ends lost 1 base and 5 bases respectively, with 6 bases between them. The length of the CDR3 is 13 residues. DNA for the CDR3: TGTGCCAGCAGTTTAGACAGGGATCAGCCCCAGCATTTT. Protein sequence: CASSLDRDQPQHF.

The chain carries TRBV5-1 and TRBJ2-7, with TRBD1 matching over 7 bases. The CDR3 covers 18 residues. Trimming took 3 bases from V and 0 from J; bases not matched to a gene: 15. Germline V lookup: CDR1 SGHRS, CDR2 YFSETQ. The CDR3 nucleotides read TGCGCCAGCAGCTACCCGACAGGGCTGGCGGCAGGCTCCTACGAGCAGTACTTC. This gives the protein CASSYPTGLAAGSYEQYF. Combining the CDR3 with reference TRBV5-1 and TRBJ2-7 gives the whole variable domain KAGVTQTPRYLIKTRGQQVTLSCSPISGHRSVSWYQQTPGQGLQFLFEYFSETQRNKGNFPGRFSGRQFSNSRSEMNVSTLELGDSALYLCASSYPTGLAAGSYEQYFGPGTRLTVT.